What follows describes a single T cell receptor (beta chain). Its antigen is not known. Donors gave around 9.8 milliliters of peripheral blood apiece. These data are taken from a study of blood T cells in healthy people across ages. PCR was performed a second time for 7 to 11 cycles using a sample-barcoded 5' primer and a J-beta primer mix. At least 2.5 million CDR3-containing paired-end reads were obtained per sample. TCRdb reanalysed the 5' RACE reads using MiXCR and keeps one entry per CDR3 protein. The sample shows under 950,000 distinct CDR3 sequences, around a fifth of them seen only once. Germline loops: CDR1 SGHTA, CDR2 FQGNSA. Deletions cut 3 bases from V and 6 bases from J, with 8 bases between. The CDR3 extends over 13 amino acids. Study-wide results and limits: Calculation of diversity from one million T cells yielded estimates considered to be underestimates.

This clonotype was sampled from a man in his 70s in good health. This chain joins TRBV7-2 and TRBJ2-2, with TRBD2 as a possible D gene (5 bases). The sample comprised blood. The chain's CDR3 is CASSFGLSGELFF. CDR3 nucleotides: TGTGCCAGCAGCTTCGGACTGTCCGGGGAGCTGTTTTTT.